This TCR beta chain was sequenced during a study of monozygotic twins with inflammatory bowel disease. Germline values: CDR1 MNHEY, CDR2 SVGAGI. CDR3 size: 17 residues. Amplification used two nested PCRs: around 17 cycles, then roughly 9 cycles, on TCRalpha/TCRbeta cDNA. TCRdb reprocessed the 5' RACE reads and keeps a single row for each CDR3 protein, giving no DNA. The sample has about 380,000 distinct CDR3 sequences. Study results and caveats: Healthy co-twins, by inverse Simpson, had higher TCRbeta diversity than their siblings with IBD. It was not supported that a single strong signal or clonotype was associated with IBD.

In regard to this clonotype: Its cognate antigen is unknown.

The sequence derives from a human donor with ulcerative colitis or Crohn's disease, or a healthy co-twin of an affected twin (not recorded which). The source material was blood. The chain couples TRBV6-5 to TRBJ2-1; absent DNA, TCRdb's TRBD2 call cannot be checked. The CDR3 loop reads CASSYLGLAGVYNEQFF.